These 27 T cell receptor beta chains share one sample of origin, sequenced in a study of shared clonotypes between healthy human individuals. Method: immunoSEQ multiplex PCR; TCRdb's copy keeps in-frame clones and lacks some. The sample records 2 million to 2.5 million clones, under 95% being singletons. The sequenced material came from naive CD4+ T cells from PBMCs. The sample's subset: CD45RA+ positively selected. The receptors come from a man aged 18 to 29 in good health. Some clones in this sample may be carry-over from other donors' samples.

The rearrangement uses TRBV18 and TRBJ1-4; D is undetermined. This CDR3 is built from 13 residues. V was pared by 5 bases and J by 6 bases, with 10 bases between. Germline V gene lookup returns CDR1 KGHSH and CDR2 LQKENI. CDR3 in amino acids: CASSTTEDEKLFF. The CDR3, as DNA: TGTGCCAGCTCAACGACTGAAGATGAAAAACTGTTTTTT.

As concerns this clone: This same CDR3 is encoded by further DNA sequences in the sample. The gene calls are TRBV11-3 and TRBJ2-7; TRBD2 might be the D (5 bases). Germline V CDR1 and CDR2: SGHNT, YENEEA. V was cut by 5 bases and J by 0 bases, with 8 bases left in between. CDR3 length equals 13 residues. The CDR3 DNA reads TGTGCCAGCAGCCTCCGGGACTCCTACGAGCAGTACTTC. It is translated as CASSLRDSYEQYF.

The V call is TRBV30, the J call TRBJ1-3, with D possibly TRBD1 on 6 matching bases. The length of the CDR3 is 14 residues. V gave up 3 bases and J gave up 2 bases, with 11 bases separating them. Germline CDR1 and CDR2: GTSNPN and SVGIG (reference sequence). The CDR3 region has the DNA TGTGCCTGGAGGCCAACAGGGACTGGAAACACCATATATTTT. This encodes CAWRPTGTGNTIYF.

The chain employs TRBV25-1 and TRBJ1-2; no clear D gene. There are 13 residues in the CDR3. From germline, CDR1 is MGHDK and CDR2 SYGVNS. V was clipped by 7 bases and J by 5 bases, with 14 bases between them. CDR3 residues: CASMGARVYGYTF. The DNA of the CDR3 is TGTGCCAGCATGGGTGCGCGGGTATATGGCTACACCTTC.

This chain joins TRBV5-8 and TRBJ1-2; unclear D gene. The CDR3 is made up of 15 amino acids. Germline V gene sequence: CDR1 SGHTS, CDR2 YDEGEE. Deletions cut 4 bases from V and 9 bases from J, with 22 bases between. The CDR3 loop is CASSHGPSPAGSYTF. For the CDR3, the DNA is TGTGCCAGCAGCCATGGCCCTTCGCCAGCTGGGAGCTACACCTTC.

This clone was picked up one time. The J gene is TRBJ2-7, the V gene TRBV30, with TRBD2 as a possible D gene (7 bases). The CDR3 totals 11 residues. The ends were cut back, 5 bases at V and 7 bases at J, with 12 bases in the middle. Germline CDR1 is GTSNPN and CDR2 is SVGIG (reference sequence). CDR3 in amino acids: CAWEGEGEQYF. CDR3 DNA: TGTGCCTGGGAGGGGGAGGGTGAGCAGTACTTC. The variable domain in full, completed from reference TRBV30 and TRBJ2-7, reads SQTIHQWPATLVQPVGSPLSLECTVEGTSNPNLYWYRQAAGRGLQLLFYSVGIGQISSEVPQNLSASRPQDRQFILSSKKLLLSDSGFYLCAWEGEGEQYFGPGTRLTVT.

The J gene is TRBJ2-7, the V gene TRBV28, with no clear D. CDR1 and CDR2 (germline): MDHEN, SYDVKM. The germline V and J ends were trimmed by 8 bases and 3 bases, with 8 bases remaining between them. This CDR3 is 11 amino acids long. The CDR3, as DNA: TGTGCCAGCGTTTCCAACTACGAGCAGTACTTC. Translation: CASVSNYEQYF.

The chain is built from TRBV11-2 and TRBJ2-2; 8 nucleotides line up with TRBD2. Germline V gives CDR1 SGHAT, CDR2 FQNNGV. V lost 6 bases and J lost 1; bases outside the gene matches: 7. This CDR3 has 16 amino acids. In DNA form, the CDR3 reads TGTGCCAGCAGGATCGGACTAGCTGAGAACACCGGGGAGCTGTTTTTT. Translating gives CASRIGLAENTGELFF.

The chain is built from TRBV5-1 and TRBJ2-7; 8 positions agree with TRBD1. Germline V gene lookup returns CDR1 SGHRS and CDR2 YFSETQ. After removal of 5 bases from V and 3 bases from J, the junction contained 10 bases not matched to a gene. CDR3 length: 15 amino acids. The CDR3 sequence: CASRRQPGQDYEQYF. DNA for the CDR3: TGCGCCAGCAGGAGACAACCGGGACAGGACTACGAGCAGTACTTC.

This clone was recorded once. This chain joins TRBV29-1 and TRBJ2-7; D unresolved. Trimming cost V 4 bases and J 6 bases, with 13 bases left between them. The germline V gene encodes CDR1 SQVTM and CDR2 ANQGSEA. CDR3 size: 12 residues. CDR3 protein: CSVAFLESEQYF. Written as DNA, the CDR3 is TGCAGCGTTGCCTTCCTGGAGTCCGAGCAGTACTTC.

The rearrangement uses TRBV10-3 and TRBJ2-2; D possibly corresponds to TRBD2 (5 bases). The germline CDR1 and CDR2 sequences are ENHRY and SYGVKD. V shed 10 bases and J shed 4 bases, with 19 bases lying between them. The CDR3 covers 15 residues. CDR3 nucleotide sequence: TGTGCCACTGTGGGAGAACCAGTTAGCACCGGGGAGCTGTTTTTT. The encoded protein is CATVGEPVSTGELFF.

V gene TRBV2 combines with J gene TRBJ2-1; D is possibly TRBD2 (5 bases). V was clipped by 3 bases and J by 0 bases, with 9 bases between them. Per germline, CDR1 SNHLY and CDR2 FYNNEI. The CDR3 is 15 amino acids. CDR3 DNA sequence: TGTGCCAGCAGTGATGATAGCGTCTCCTACAATGAGCAGTTCTTC. This gives the protein CASSDDSVSYNEQFF.

Concerning this clone: At the DNA level, this CDR3 is encoded by other sequences in the same sample as well. J is TRBJ2-5 and V is TRBV5-1, with 11 bases lining up with TRBD1. Germline V gives CDR1 SGHRS, CDR2 YFSETQ. This CDR3 is built from 14 residues. Trimming at V came to 4 bases and at J to 3 bases, leaving 2 bases not matched to a gene. The CDR3 bases are TGCGCCAGCAGCCCGGGACAGGGGGAAGAGACCCAGTACTTC. It specifies CASSPGQGEETQYF.

V gene TRBV13 combines with J gene TRBJ2-5, with D hard to call. This CDR3 region has 14 residues. The V gene lost 2 bases and the J gene lost 2 bases, with 9 bases spanning the gap. Germline V lookup: CDR1 PRHDT, CDR2 FYEKMQ (reference sequence). The CDR3 loop is CASSLKPGQETQYF. CDR3 coding DNA: TGTGCCAGCAGCTTAAAACCTGGACAAGAGACCCAGTACTTC.

The sample holds one count of this clone. The chain combines TRBV11-2 with TRBJ2-1; 10 positions match TRBD2. Per the germline V gene, CDR1 is SGHAT and CDR2 is FQNNGV. V gave up 6 bases and J gave up 14 bases; unmatched junction bases: 10. The CDR3 is 13 amino acids. The CDR3 loop reads CASRPLAGTFKFF. The CDR3 DNA reads as TGTGCCAGCAGACCACTAGCGGGAACTTTCAAGTTCTTC.

The chain is built from TRBV2 and TRBJ1-4; no clear D. Germline assignment: CDR1 SNHLY and CDR2 FYNNEI. The V and J ends lost 6 bases and 4 bases respectively, with 6 bases between them. The CDR3 is 12 residues long. DNA for the CDR3: TGTGCCAGCAGAAGCGGTAATGAAAAACTGTTTTTT. Its translation is CASRSGNEKLFF.

The V gene is TRBV5-1, the J gene TRBJ2-1; 9 bases are a match to TRBD2. The trim removed 3 bases at V and 8 bases at J, leaving 12 bases unmatched. This CDR3 region has 16 residues. Germline loops: CDR1 SGHRS, CDR2 YFSETQ. CDR3 sequence reads: CASSSRTSVAHDEQFF. The CDR3 nucleotides are TGCGCCAGCAGCTCGAGGACTAGCGTAGCACACGATGAGCAGTTCTTC. Using reference TRBV5-1 and TRBJ2-1 for the parts outside the CDR3, the full variable domain is KAGVTQTPRYLIKTRGQQVTLSCSPISGHRSVSWYQQTPGQGLQFLFEYFSETQRNKGNFPGRFSGRQFSNSRSEMNVSTLELGDSALYLCASSSRTSVAHDEQFFGPGTRLTVL.

The rearrangement joins TRBV5-6 to TRBJ2-6; 8 bases are shared with TRBD1. Germline CDR1 is SGHDT and CDR2 is YYEEEE. CDR3 size: 18 residues. With V trimmed by 4 bases and J by 0 bases, 9 bases remained unmatched. The DNA of the CDR3 is TGTGCCAGCAGCGAACGGGACAGGATACCCTCTGGGGCCAACGTCCTGACTTTC. Encoded protein: CASSERDRIPSGANVLTF.

The chain couples TRBV4-2 to TRBJ2-1; 14 bases line up with TRBD2. The germline CDR1 and CDR2 sequences are LGHNA and YNFKEQ. With V trimmed by 0 bases and J by 10 bases, 14 bases remained unmatched. The CDR3 runs 19 residues. The chain's CDR3 is CASSQDPGLAGVEGGEQFF. The CDR3 bases are TGTGCCAGCAGCCAAGACCCGGGACTAGCGGGAGTTGAGGGAGGGGAGCAGTTCTTC.

This chain connects TRBV27 to TRBJ1-1; D possibly corresponds to TRBD1 (6 bases). This CDR3 has 15 residues. Germline CDR1 is MNHEY and CDR2 is SMNVEV (reference sequence). Trimming stripped 5 bases from V and 1 base from J, with 14 bases between. The CDR3 spells CASSPEQGRNTEAFF. DNA of the CDR3: TGTGCCAGCAGTCCTGAACAGGGCCGGAACACTGAAGCTTTCTTT.

The gene calls are TRBV5-4 and TRBJ2-1; no clear D. Germline CDR1 reads SGHNT; CDR2 reads YYREEE (reference sequence). This CDR3 has 13 residues. The V end lost 4 bases, the J end lost 7 bases, and 12 bases lay between the germline ends. CDR3 protein: CASSLAVLNEQFF. CDR3 sequence (DNA): TGTGCCAGCAGCCTGGCTGTACTGAATGAGCAGTTCTTC.

CDR3 DNA sequence: TGTGCCAGTAACCCACACAGGGGCTCGTCCACCGGGGAGCTGTTTTTT. Protein sequence: CASNPHRGSSTGELFF. The rearrangement joins TRBV19 to TRBJ2-2; 7 bases align to TRBD1. The germline V gene has CDR1 LNHDA and CDR2 SQIVND (reference sequence). This CDR3 has 16 amino acids. Trimming took 7 bases from V and 4 from J; bases not matched to a gene: 12.

This sequence joins TRBV9 and TRBJ2-1; 10 positions match TRBD2. Germline assignment: CDR1 SGDLS and CDR2 YYNGEE. With 3 bases clipped from V and 3 bases from J, the junction kept 12 bases outside the gene matches. CDR3 length: 18 amino acids. The CDR3 loop is CASSAPSSGRGGYNEQFF. The CDR3 DNA sequence: TGTGCCAGCAGCGCCCCCTCTAGCGGGAGAGGGGGCTACAATGAGCAGTTCTTC.

The V gene is TRBV7-6, the J gene TRBJ2-7; 8 positions agree with TRBD1. This CDR3 spans 15 amino acids. Germline V gene sequence: CDR1 SGHVS, CDR2 FNYEAQ. The trim removed 0 bases at V and 2 bases at J, leaving 3 bases unmatched. The CDR3 nucleotides are TGTGCCAGCAGCTTAGCGACAGGGGACACCTACGAGCAGTACTTC. Amino acid sequence: CASSLATGDTYEQYF.

The chain uses TRBV10-3 and TRBJ2-3; no definite D call. The CDR3 has 13 residues. The germline V gene encodes CDR1 ENHRY and CDR2 SYGVKD. V lost 7 bases and J lost 4, with 12 bases in between. The DNA for the CDR3 is TGTGCCATCACGGACCCTGGGGCAGATACGCAGTATTTT. Translating gives CAITDPGADTQYF.

The genes are TRBV30 and TRBJ1-5; D is unresolved. With 1 base removed from V and 2 bases from J, the gap between germline ends came to 6 bases. The CDR3 covers 13 residues. CDR1 is GTSNPN, CDR2 SVGIG, per germline (reference sequence). The CDR3 sequence: CAWSGQRNQPQHF. The CDR3 DNA is TGTGCCTGGAGTGGGCAGCGCAATCAGCCCCAGCATTTT.

The rearrangement joins TRBV7-8 to TRBJ1-5; 7 nucleotides match TRBD1. Trimming took 5 bases from V and 1 from J; bases not matched to a gene: 8. Germline CDR1 SGHVS, CDR2 FQNEAQ. The CDR3 sequence is 16 residues long. This chain's CDR3 is CASSVGWDSSNQPQHF. The CDR3 nucleotides are TGTGCCAGCAGCGTAGGGTGGGACAGCAGCAATCAGCCCCAGCATTTT.